This paragraph reports one TCR beta chain. Libraries of TRB cDNA were made by 5' RACE and carried UMIs. No DNA is given; TCRdb re-called the 5' RACE reads and lists each CDR3 protein once. The sample has around 140,000 distinct CDR3 sequences, and its top ten clones hold nearly 0.5%. The sample originates from a study of CXCR3-negative and CXCR3-positive naive CD8 T cells. The CDR3 contains 11 residues. The chain joins TRBV12-3 or TRBV12-4 to TRBJ2-2; absent DNA, TCRdb's TRBD2 call cannot be checked. Sequencing was done on a sample of naive CXCR3- CD8+ T cells from blood. Subset described: CD45RO-CCR7+CD27+CD95- naive CD8+ T cells lacking CXCR3 (TNR3-). This TCR derives from a human donor in good health. Some clones in this sample may be carry-over from other donors' samples. This CDR3 reads CASSSPGELFF.